A selection of T cell receptor beta chains follows, all from one sample in a study of shared clonotypes between healthy human individuals. Sequenced by immunoSEQ multiplex PCR; TCRdb stores in-frame clones only, minus some. The top ten clones hold 0.37% of a sample with 2 million to 2.5 million clones, 80% to 95% of them seen once. Sequencing was carried out using naive CD4+ T cells from PBMCs. Receptor source: a man aged 18-30 years in good health. Some clones in this sample may be carry-over from other donors' samples. Both conserved end residues are part of each CDR3. Fields, in order: CDR3 protein, CDR3 DNA, D gene, J gene, V gene, clone size. A D gene is named only where the DNA matches it firmly. Clone size is not always given. Where it is, it says once, few, many or a class for expanded clones.

cdr3_aa: CASSRDSTDTQYF
cdr3_nt: TGTGCCAGCAGTCGGGACAGCACAGATACGCAGTATTTT
d_call: -
j_call: TRBJ2-3
v_call: TRBV28
clone_size: few

cdr3_aa: CASSPPGPTDTQYF
cdr3_nt: TGTGCCAGCTCCCCCCCGGGGCCGACAGATACGCAGTATTTT
d_call: -
j_call: TRBJ2-3
v_call: TRBV18
clone_size: -

cdr3_aa: CASRRTSGNQETQYF
cdr3_nt: TGTGCCAGCAGGCGGACTAGCGGCAATCAAGAGACCCAGTACTTC
d_call: TRBD2
j_call: TRBJ2-5
v_call: TRBV5-4
clone_size: once

cdr3_aa: CAWSIRETQYF
cdr3_nt: TGTGCCTGGAGTATCCGGGAGACCCAGTACTTC
d_call: -
j_call: TRBJ2-5
v_call: TRBV30
clone_size: -

cdr3_aa: CASSSRDFSYEQYF
cdr3_nt: TGCGCCAGCAGCTCCCGGGACTTCTCCTACGAGCAGTACTTC
d_call: -
j_call: TRBJ2-7
v_call: TRBV5-1
clone_size: -

cdr3_aa: CASRPTEGANTEAFF
cdr3_nt: TGCGCCAGCAGACCTACGGAGGGGGCTAACACTGAAGCTTTCTTT
d_call: TRBD1
j_call: TRBJ1-1
v_call: TRBV5-1
clone_size: -

cdr3_aa: CASRLTGSSYEQYF
cdr3_nt: TGTGCCAGCCGCCTTACTGGATCCTCCTACGAGCAGTACTTC
d_call: -
j_call: TRBJ2-7
v_call: TRBV2
clone_size: -

cdr3_aa: CASSLAEPPGYEQYF
cdr3_nt: TGCGCCAGCAGCTTGGCTGAACCCCCGGGCTACGAGCAGTACTTC
d_call: -
j_call: TRBJ2-7
v_call: TRBV5-1
clone_size: -

cdr3_aa: CASRPHGQGPYEQYF
cdr3_nt: TGTGCCAGCAGACCGCACGGACAGGGACCCTACGAGCAGTACTTC
d_call: TRBD1
j_call: TRBJ2-7
v_call: TRBV6-1
clone_size: -

cdr3_aa: CASSLAAATDTQYF
cdr3_nt: TGCGCCAGCAGCTTGGCGGCAGCCACAGATACGCAGTATTTT
d_call: -
j_call: TRBJ2-3
v_call: TRBV5-1
clone_size: -

cdr3_aa: CASSLWGRGYGYTF
cdr3_nt: TGTGCCAGCAGCTTATGGGGCAGGGGATATGGCTACACCTTC
d_call: -
j_call: TRBJ1-2
v_call: TRBV7-9
clone_size: -

cdr3_aa: CASTPGAYDFYGYTF
cdr3_nt: TGTGCCAGCACCCCCGGAGCCTATGATTTCTATGGCTACACCTTC
d_call: -
j_call: TRBJ1-2
v_call: TRBV7-9
clone_size: -

cdr3_aa: CASRDLSGSETQYF
cdr3_nt: TGTGCCAGCAGGGACCTAAGCGGGAGTGAGACCCAGTACTTC
d_call: TRBD2
j_call: TRBJ2-5
v_call: TRBV6-5
clone_size: -

cdr3_aa: CASSLDIGTGGDQPQHF
cdr3_nt: TGTGCCAGCAGCTTAGATATTGGGACAGGGGGCGACCAGCCCCAGCATTTT
d_call: TRBD1
j_call: TRBJ1-5
v_call: TRBV11-2
clone_size: -

cdr3_aa: CASSRLAGGYNEQFF
cdr3_nt: TGTGCCAGCAGCCGACTAGCGGGAGGATACAATGAGCAGTTCTTC
d_call: TRBD2
j_call: TRBJ2-1
v_call: TRBV7-6
clone_size: -

cdr3_aa: CASKDAGLAKNIQYF
cdr3_nt: TGTGCCAGCAAGGACGCAGGGTTAGCCAAAAACATTCAGTACTTC
d_call: -
j_call: TRBJ2-4
v_call: TRBV6-1
clone_size: -

cdr3_aa: CASSLGPGLKAFF
cdr3_nt: TGTGCCAGCAGCTTAGGGCCGGGGTTGAAAGCTTTCTTT
d_call: -
j_call: TRBJ1-1
v_call: TRBV28
clone_size: -

cdr3_aa: CASSSGQMNTEAFF
cdr3_nt: TGCGCCAGCAGCTCTGGACAGATGAACACTGAAGCTTTCTTT
d_call: -
j_call: TRBJ1-1
v_call: TRBV5-1
clone_size: few

cdr3_aa: CASTLGYRGQAGYTF
cdr3_nt: TGTGCCAGCACATTAGGTTACAGGGGGCAGGCAGGCTACACCTTC
d_call: TRBD1
j_call: TRBJ1-2
v_call: TRBV2
clone_size: -

cdr3_aa: CATSVGLAGGDTQYF
cdr3_nt: TGTGCCACCAGCGTGGGACTAGCGGGAGGCGATACGCAGTATTTT
d_call: TRBD2
j_call: TRBJ2-3
v_call: TRBV15
clone_size: -

cdr3_aa: CASRTSLHPGQYF
cdr3_nt: TGTGCCAGCCGGACTAGCCTCCACCCAGGGCAGTACTTC
d_call: TRBD2
j_call: TRBJ2-7
v_call: TRBV28
clone_size: -

cdr3_aa: CASSLDRGVGTDTQYF
cdr3_nt: TGTGCCAGCAGCTTGGATCGAGGGGTGGGGACAGATACGCAGTATTTT
d_call: -
j_call: TRBJ2-3
v_call: TRBV5-6
clone_size: -

cdr3_aa: CASSFGTGPYEQYF
cdr3_nt: TGTGCCAGCAGCTTCGGGACAGGACCCTACGAGCAGTACTTC
d_call: TRBD1
j_call: TRBJ2-7
v_call: TRBV7-8
clone_size: -

cdr3_aa: CASSLQGTGELFF
cdr3_nt: TGCGCCAGCAGCTTACAGGGAACCGGGGAGCTGTTTTTT
d_call: -
j_call: TRBJ2-2
v_call: TRBV5-1
clone_size: -

cdr3_aa: CASSVLPVGGGTDTQYF
cdr3_nt: TGTGCCAGCAGCGTACTCCCCGTTGGGGGAGGGACAGATACGCAGTATTTT
d_call: TRBD2
j_call: TRBJ2-3
v_call: TRBV9
clone_size: -

cdr3_aa: CASSAHRGQQETQYF
cdr3_nt: TGTGCCAGCAGCGCTCACAGGGGTCAGCAAGAGACCCAGTACTTC
d_call: TRBD1
j_call: TRBJ2-5
v_call: TRBV9
clone_size: -

cdr3_aa: CASSSNQGTEAFF
cdr3_nt: TGTGCCAGCAGCTCCAATCAGGGCACTGAAGCTTTCTTT
d_call: -
j_call: TRBJ1-1
v_call: TRBV7-2
clone_size: -

cdr3_aa: CASSLVGAETQYF
cdr3_nt: TGTGCCAGCAGCTTGGTGGGGGCAGAGACCCAGTACTTC
d_call: -
j_call: TRBJ2-5
v_call: TRBV5-5
clone_size: -

cdr3_aa: CASSYRVYRTQYF
cdr3_nt: TGTGCCAGCAGCTACAGGGTTTATAGGACCCAGTACTTC
d_call: -
j_call: TRBJ2-5
v_call: TRBV7-2
clone_size: -

cdr3_aa: CASSLGASGTNEQFF
cdr3_nt: TGTGCCAGCAGCTTAGGGGCTAGCGGGACCAATGAGCAGTTCTTC
d_call: TRBD2
j_call: TRBJ2-1
v_call: TRBV7-9
clone_size: -

cdr3_aa: CASSLSGSGSYNEQFF
cdr3_nt: TGTGCCAGCTCACTGAGCGGGAGTGGCTCCTACAATGAGCAGTTCTTC
d_call: TRBD2
j_call: TRBJ2-1
v_call: TRBV18
clone_size: -